This T cell receptor (beta chain) was found in a study of CDR3 diversity in severe acne. The germline V gene has CDR1 DFQATT and CDR2 SNEGSKA (reference sequence). The CDR3 has 14 residues. The trim removed 1 base at V and 8 bases at J, leaving 10 bases unmatched. TCRdb independently ran MiXCR on the PCR reads; one entry per CDR3 protein. The table includes over 85,000 distinct CDR3 sequences, about half detected once. The chain is built from TRBV20-1 and TRBJ1-1, with 7 bases that match TRBD1. The material sequenced was blood. This receptor was taken from a male donor with acne. The CDR3 spells CSARGPGQSKEAFF. The CDR3 nucleotides are TGCAGTGCTAGAGGACCGGGACAGAGCAAGGAAGCTTTCTTT.